The clone carrying this T cell receptor beta chain was seen a few times. This entry is derived from a study of CD8+CD57+ T cells in acquired aplastic anemia. Study background: Quantities of DNA derived from sorted CD4+ and CD8+ cells averaged approximately 3.5 ug.

Trimming stripped 2 bases from V and 6 bases from J, with 11 bases between. This CDR3 spans 14 amino acids. CDR1 MNHNS and CDR2 SASEGT come from the germline V gene. Researchers used genomic DNA as the template to profile TCR beta VDJ and CDR3. TCRdb independently ran MiXCR on the reads; one entry per CDR3 protein. The repertoire consists of over 150,000 distinct CDR3 sequences, with about two thirds occurring once and the leading ten covering approximately 42%. Sequenced patients had shown CD8+CD57+ cell expansion by flow cytometry. This chain uses TRBV6-1 with TRBJ2-1; tentatively, D is TRBD2 (5 bases). The sequenced sample was sorted CD4+, CD8+, or CD8+CD57+ T cells (not recorded which) from PBMCs. This clonotype originated in a human donor with aplastic anemia. CDR3 nucleotide sequence: TGTGCCAGCAGTGAAATAATCCGGGGCAATGAGCAGTTCTTC. Translating gives CASSEIIRGNEQFF.